The present T cell receptor beta chain was sequenced within a study of T cell responses to AZD1222 COVID-19 vaccine (dated by TCRdb to about 2021). Regarding the complete study: A total of around 240 trial participants underwent TCR sequencing, of whom nearly 210 received two doses of AZD1222 and some 25 received two doses of the MenACWY control vaccine. Trial participants were enrolled by age into 18-55, 56-69 and 70-plus year subgroups, with approximately 150, 28 and 58 TCR-sequenced participants respectively. On the study overall, not on this receptor specifically: The whole spike protein was spanned by vaccine-associated CD4 TCRs, and dominant responses were seen in regions 160-218 and 743-854. Participants were mostly white British, with more females than males. The authors suggested clonal diversity may have been underestimated. In the small 56-69-year group, the increase in depth fell short of significance, most likely because of low power. Nearly half of unique spike-specific TCRs reportedly recognized epitopes outside regions mutated in the B.1.351 and B.1.1.7 variants. Only 5 to 7 AZD1222 recipients were SARS-CoV-2 seropositive at baseline, limiting conclusions about previously exposed vaccinees. After two AZD1222 doses, spike-specific TCR breadth and depth were significantly higher than at day 0 and than in MenACWY recipients. No day 14 peak-response samples were available, so repertoires were characterized only after the peak T cell response.

The CDR3 regions of human TCRbeta chains were analyzed by immunosequencing. From the authors' description of their analysis: Repertoire TCRs were matched against a reference library of SARS-CoV-2-specific TCRs generated with the MIRA antigen-specificity platform. Breadth was defined as the fraction of unique TCRs that were SARS-CoV-2-associated. Depth was defined as the fraction of total T cells that were SARS-CoV-2-associated. Using the MIRA data, each spike-specific TCR was mapped to the spike region that the TCR reacts to and placed in a CD4 or CD8 class. Log10-transformed breadth and depth values were compared by one-way ANOVA with Sidak's multiple comparisons tests. TCRdb carries this immuneACCESS record with in-frame sequences only. Its versions omit some clonotypes, under half of them owing to an unresolved V gene in the studies checked, with the rest unexplained. That table supplies the V and J calls and clone size; D and trimming were determined from the DNA. In this sample the table shows about 180,000 clones, about 93% of which occur a single time. The ten largest clones capture approximately 1.8% of the sample.

The sample's time point label, decoded: about 28 days (+/-7) after the second vaccine dose. Because spike-specific TCR depth and breadth did not differ between the two schedules, AZD1222 recipients who got a second dose at roughly 4 weeks were pooled with those who got a second dose at roughly 12 weeks. The vaccinee samples were drawn from two UK trials, COV001 and COV002, one of which was a single-blind randomized controlled phase 2/3 trial testing AZD1222 (ChAdOx1 nCoV-19) in healthy adults. For TCRbeta chain sequencing, PBMC samples from trial participants were taken at day 0 and at day 28 after the second dose. The CDR3 covers 19 residues, taking in both the cysteine and the phenylalanine. Of the read, only the CDR3 DNA is kept; its 57 bases are in frame from base 1. V trim: 4 bases; J trim: 1 base; unmatched bases: 18. Reading the germline V gene (reference sequence) gives CDR1 SEHNR and CDR2 FQNEAQ.

Worth noting for this clone: No antigen is known for it. No much larger clone exists at a distance of one base, and base qualities are not known.

The origin of this receptor is an adult who received the AZD1222 COVID-19 vaccine. The receptor chain draws on TRBV7-9 and TRBJ1-1, and 7 junctional nucleotides match TRBD1. The sequencing here drew on peripheral blood, taken 28 days after the second AZD1222 dose. CDR3 region: CASSSNLRTGALRNTEAFF. The DNA sequence is given as TGTGCCAGCAGCTCTAACCTCCGGACAGGTGCTTTGAGGAACACTGAAGCTTTCTTT. When the CDR3 is completed using the reference TRBV7-9 and TRBJ1-1 genes on either side, the full variable domain is DTGVSQNPRHKITKRGQNVTFRCDPISEHNRLYWYRQTLGQGPEFLTYFQNEAQLEKSRLLSDRFSAERPKGSFSTLEIQRTEQGDSAMYLCASSSNLRTGALRNTEAFFGQGTRLTVV.